This T cell receptor beta chain is drawn from a study of blood T cell repertoires in COVID-19. Produced via immunoSEQ multiplex PCR; TCRdb's table is partial and in-frame only. This sample yields fewer than 350,000 clones, of which around 90% are seen a single time; less than 10% belongs to the top ten. Germline V gene sequence: CDR1 LNHDA, CDR2 SQIVND (reference sequence). The J segment lost 4 bases and the V segment lost 7 bases, leaving 8 bases of the junction unmatched. This CDR3 region has 14 residues. The origin of this receptor is a young man with active or convalescent COVID-19. The material sequenced was peripheral blood. The chain has TRBV19 and TRBJ1-1, with TRBD1 matching 8 bases. CDR3 loop: CASNPGQGFTEAFF. CDR3 sequence (DNA): TGTGCCAGTAACCCTGGACAGGGTTTCACTGAAGCTTTCTTT.